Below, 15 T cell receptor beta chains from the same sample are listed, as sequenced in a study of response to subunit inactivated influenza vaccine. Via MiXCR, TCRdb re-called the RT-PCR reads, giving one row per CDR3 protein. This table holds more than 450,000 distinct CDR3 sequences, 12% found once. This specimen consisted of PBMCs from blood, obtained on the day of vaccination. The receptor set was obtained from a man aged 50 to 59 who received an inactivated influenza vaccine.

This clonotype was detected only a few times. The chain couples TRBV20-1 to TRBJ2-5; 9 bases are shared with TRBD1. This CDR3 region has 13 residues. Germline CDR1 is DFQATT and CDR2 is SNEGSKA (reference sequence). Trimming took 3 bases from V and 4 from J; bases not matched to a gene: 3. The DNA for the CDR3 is TGCAGTGCTAGGGGGACAGGGTCAGAGACCCAGTACTTC. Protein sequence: CSARGTGSETQYF.

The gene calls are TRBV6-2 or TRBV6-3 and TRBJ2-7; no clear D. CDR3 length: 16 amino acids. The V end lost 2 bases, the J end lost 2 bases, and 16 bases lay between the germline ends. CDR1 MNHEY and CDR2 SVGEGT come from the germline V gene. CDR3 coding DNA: TGTGCCAGCAGTTACGAGCCACAGTTATGGACCTACGAGCAGTACTTC. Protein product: CASSYEPQLWTYEQYF.

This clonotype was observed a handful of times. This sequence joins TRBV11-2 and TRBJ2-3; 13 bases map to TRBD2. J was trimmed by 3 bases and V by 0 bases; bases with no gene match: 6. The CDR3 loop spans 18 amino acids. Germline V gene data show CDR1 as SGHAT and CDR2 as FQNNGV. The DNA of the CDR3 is TGTGCCAGCAGCTTAGATCGACTAGCGGGGGGATATACAGATACGCAGTATTTT. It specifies CASSLDRLAGGYTDTQYF.

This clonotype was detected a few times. CDR3: CASSYRAGQPQHF. CDR3 DNA sequence: TGTGCCAGCAGTTACAGGGCCGGTCAGCCCCAGCATTTT. The gene calls are TRBV6-5 and TRBJ1-5; D gene unclear. CDR1 is MNHEY, CDR2 SVGAGI, per germline. The V and J ends lost 2 bases and 6 bases respectively, with 8 bases between them. The CDR3 runs 13 residues.

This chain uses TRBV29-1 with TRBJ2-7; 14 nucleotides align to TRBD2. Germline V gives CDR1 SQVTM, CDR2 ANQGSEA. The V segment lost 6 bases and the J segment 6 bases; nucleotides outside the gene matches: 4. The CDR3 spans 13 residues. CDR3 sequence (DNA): TGCAGCGTCGGGACTAGCGGGAGATCCGAGCAGTACTTC. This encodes CSVGTSGRSEQYF.

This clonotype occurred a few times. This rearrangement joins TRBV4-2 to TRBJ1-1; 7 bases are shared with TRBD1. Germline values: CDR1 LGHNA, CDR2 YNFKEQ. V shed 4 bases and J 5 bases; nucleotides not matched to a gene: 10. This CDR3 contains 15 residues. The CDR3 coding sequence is TGTGCCAGCAGCCCCCAGGGAGGGGGCGGTACTGAAGCTTTCTTT. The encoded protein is CASSPQGGGGTEAFF.

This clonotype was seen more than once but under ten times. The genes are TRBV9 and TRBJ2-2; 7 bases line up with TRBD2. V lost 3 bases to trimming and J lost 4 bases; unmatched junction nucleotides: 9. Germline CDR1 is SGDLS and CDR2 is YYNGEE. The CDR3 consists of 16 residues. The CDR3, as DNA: TGTGCCAGCAGCGACACGGGAGGAGGGGCCACCGGGGAGCTGTTTTTT. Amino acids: CASSDTGGGATGELFF. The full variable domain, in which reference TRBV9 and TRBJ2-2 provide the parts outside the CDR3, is DSGVTQTPKHLITATGQRVTLRCSPRSGDLSVYWYQQSLDQGLQFLIQYYNGEERAKGNILERFSAQQFPDLHSELNLSSLELGDSALYFCASSDTGGGATGELFFGEGSRLTVL.

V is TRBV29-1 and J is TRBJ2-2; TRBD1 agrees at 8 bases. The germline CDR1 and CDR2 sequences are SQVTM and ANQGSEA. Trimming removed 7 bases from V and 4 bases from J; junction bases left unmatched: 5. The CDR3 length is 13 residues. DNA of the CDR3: TGCAGCGCCCACAGGGGGAGCACCGGGGAGCTGTTTTTT. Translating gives CSAHRGSTGELFF.

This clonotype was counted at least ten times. This CDR3 reads CASSYSTGYGYTF. In nucleotides, the CDR3 is TGTGCCAGCAGTTACTCGACAGGATATGGCTACACCTTC. V gene TRBV6-5 combines with J gene TRBJ1-2, with D possibly matching TRBD1 (6 bases). The ends were cut back, 0 bases at V and 5 bases at J, with 7 bases in the middle. The V gene's germline CDR1 is MNHEY and CDR2 SVGAGI. This CDR3 has 13 residues.

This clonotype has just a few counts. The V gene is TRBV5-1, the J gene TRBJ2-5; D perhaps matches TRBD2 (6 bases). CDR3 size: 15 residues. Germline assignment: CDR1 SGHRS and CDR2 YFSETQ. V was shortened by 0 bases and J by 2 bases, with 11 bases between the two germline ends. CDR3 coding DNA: TGCGCCAGCAGCTTGGATGGGACTGGACAAGAGACCCAGTACTTC. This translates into CASSLDGTGQETQYF.

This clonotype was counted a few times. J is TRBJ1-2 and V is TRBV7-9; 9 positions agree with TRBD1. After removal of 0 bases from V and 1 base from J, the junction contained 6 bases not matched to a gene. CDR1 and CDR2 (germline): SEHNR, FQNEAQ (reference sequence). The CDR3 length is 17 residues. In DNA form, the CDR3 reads TGTGCCAGCAGCTTAGCGGGACAGGGACCTGATAACTATGGCTACACCTTC. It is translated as CASSLAGQGPDNYGYTF.

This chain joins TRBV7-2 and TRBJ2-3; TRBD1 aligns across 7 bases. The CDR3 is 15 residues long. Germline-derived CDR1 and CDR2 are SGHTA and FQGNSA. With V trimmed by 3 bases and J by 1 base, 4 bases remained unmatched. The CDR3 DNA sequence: TGTGCCAGCAGCTTTACAGGGGTCGGCACAGATACGCAGTATTTT. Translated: CASSFTGVGTDTQYF.

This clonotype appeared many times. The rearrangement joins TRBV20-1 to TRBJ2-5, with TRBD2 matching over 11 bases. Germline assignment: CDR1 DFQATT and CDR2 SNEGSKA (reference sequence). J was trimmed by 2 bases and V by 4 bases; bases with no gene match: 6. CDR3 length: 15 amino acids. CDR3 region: CSAKGLAEEQETQYF. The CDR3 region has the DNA TGCAGTGCTAAGGGACTAGCGGAAGAACAAGAGACCCAGTACTTC.

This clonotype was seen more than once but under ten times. The CDR3 nucleotides are TGTGAGCGAGGACAGGGGGCGAAGAAGGCCAAAAACATTCAGTACTTC. This sequence encodes CERGQGAKKAKNIQYF. The gene calls are TRBV12-3 or TRBV12-4 and TRBJ2-4; 11 bases agree with TRBD1. This CDR3 spans 16 amino acids.

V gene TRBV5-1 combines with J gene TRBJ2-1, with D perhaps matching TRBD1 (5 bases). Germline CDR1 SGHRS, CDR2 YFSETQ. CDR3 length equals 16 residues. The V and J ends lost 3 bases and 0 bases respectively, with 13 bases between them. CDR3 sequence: CASSWQTASSYNEQFF. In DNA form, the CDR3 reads TGCGCCAGCAGCTGGCAGACAGCAAGCTCCTACAATGAGCAGTTCTTC.